This T cell receptor (beta chain) was found in a study of monozygotic twins with inflammatory bowel disease. Donors each contributed one blood sample measuring less than 3 ml. An amount of 3,500 to 4,500 ng of total RNA was used for each TCR library. Investigators made cDNA in eight separate reactions per sample. Each CDR3 protein gets one entry in TCRdb, which reprocessed the 5' RACE reads and gives no DNA. The repertoire table contains 200,000 to 250,000 distinct CDR3 sequences. The CDR3 runs 17 residues. Germline V gene lookup returns CDR1 LNHNV and CDR2 YYDKDF (reference sequence). The receptor was isolated from a human donor with ulcerative colitis or Crohn's disease, or a healthy co-twin of an affected twin (not recorded which). Input material: blood. The chain couples TRBV15 to TRBJ2-3; without DNA, the TCRdb call of TRBD2 cannot be checked. The CDR3 loop reads CATSRVLAAGIPDTQYF.